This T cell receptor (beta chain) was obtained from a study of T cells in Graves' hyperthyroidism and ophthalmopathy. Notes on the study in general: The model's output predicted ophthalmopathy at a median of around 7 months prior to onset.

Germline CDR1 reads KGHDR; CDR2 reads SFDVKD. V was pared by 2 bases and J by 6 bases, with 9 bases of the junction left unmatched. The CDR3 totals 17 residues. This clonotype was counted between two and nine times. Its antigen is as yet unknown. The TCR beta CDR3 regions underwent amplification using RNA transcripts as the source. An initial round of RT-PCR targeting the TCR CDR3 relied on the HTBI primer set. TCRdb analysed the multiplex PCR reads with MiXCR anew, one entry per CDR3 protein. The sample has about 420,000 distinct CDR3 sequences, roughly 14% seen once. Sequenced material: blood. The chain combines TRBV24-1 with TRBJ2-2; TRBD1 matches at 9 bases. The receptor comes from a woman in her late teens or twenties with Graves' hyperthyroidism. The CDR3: CATSDSRYRGRAGELFF. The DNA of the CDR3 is TGTGCCACCAGTGATTCCCGATACAGGGGGCGAGCCGGGGAGCTGTTTTTT.